A single sample is the source of the 6 T cell receptor beta chains below, sequenced in a study of OX40 agonist ivuxolimab in advanced cancers. The receptor library was made with the immunoSEQ multiplex PCR assay. Here the immuneACCESS table is served through TCRdb, limited to in-frame sequences with V and J called. Missing clones are a known gap in these copies; in checked studies unresolved V genes cover under half, and the rest lacks a known reason. Here the sample has fewer than 13,000 clones; about four fifths occur a single time. The top ten clonotypes cover about two fifths of the sample. Specimen: CD4+ or CD8+ T cells sorted from blood, collected in a trial of the OX40 agonist ivuxolimab. These receptors came from an adult with an advanced solid tumor such as melanoma, head and neck, liver or kidney cancer.

This clone occurred once. The chain uses TRBV7-2 and TRBJ1-2, with D maybe TRBD1 (6 bases). This CDR3 comprises 15 residues. Trimming shortened V by 2 bases and J by 3 bases, and 13 bases separated the two germline ends. The V gene's germline CDR1 is SGHTA and CDR2 FQGNSA. CDR3 nucleotides: TGTGCCAGCAGCTTAATTGGGGGCGCGGACTATGGCTACACCTTC. Protein product: CASSLIGGADYGYTF.

This chain uses TRBV7-8 with TRBJ2-4; D gene ambiguous. This CDR3 is 16 amino acids long. Trimming pared 1 base from V and 0 bases from J, leaving 10 bases between. The germline CDR1 and CDR2 sequences are SGHVS and FQNEAQ. The CDR3 nucleotides are TGTGCCAGCAGCTTAGGTGGGGTCTCAGCCAAAAACATTCAGTACTTC. Translating gives CASSLGGVSAKNIQYF.

The DNA for the CDR3 is TGCGCCAGCAGCCAAGGTTACGCAGATACGCAGTATTTT. This gives the protein CASSQGYADTQYF. The gene calls are TRBV4-1 and TRBJ2-3, with D uncertain. Trimming cost V 1 base and J 4 bases, with 6 bases left between them. Germline V gives CDR1 MGHRA, CDR2 YSYEKL. CDR3 length equals 13 residues.

The V call is TRBV9, the J call TRBJ1-5; D is uncertain. Germline CDR1 is SGDLS and CDR2 is YYNGEE. This CDR3 spans 14 amino acids. Trimming cost V 0 bases and J 6 bases, with 10 bases left between them. The CDR3 loop reads CASSVGPSSQPQHF. In DNA form, the CDR3 reads TGTGCCAGCAGCGTAGGCCCCTCGAGTCAGCCCCAGCATTTT.

V and J are TRBV5-4 and TRBJ2-7, with TRBD1 matching 9 bases. CDR3 length equals 15 residues. The trim removed 4 bases at V and 2 bases at J, leaving 7 bases unmatched. Germline CDR1 and CDR2: SGHNT and YYREEE (reference sequence). CDR3 nucleotides: TGTGCCAGCAGCGGCGGACAGGGGATGACCTACGAGCAGTACTTC. Protein sequence: CASSGGQGMTYEQYF.

The chain is built from TRBV2 and TRBJ2-7; 9 positions match TRBD1. V shed 3 bases and J 2 bases; nucleotides not matched to a gene: 17. Germline CDR1 is SNHLY and CDR2 is FYNNEI. The CDR3 runs to 19 residues. CDR3 sequence: CASSDWGQGDYYKTYEQYF. As DNA, the CDR3 is TGTGCCAGCAGTGATTGGGGACAGGGTGATTACTACAAAACCTACGAGCAGTACTTC.